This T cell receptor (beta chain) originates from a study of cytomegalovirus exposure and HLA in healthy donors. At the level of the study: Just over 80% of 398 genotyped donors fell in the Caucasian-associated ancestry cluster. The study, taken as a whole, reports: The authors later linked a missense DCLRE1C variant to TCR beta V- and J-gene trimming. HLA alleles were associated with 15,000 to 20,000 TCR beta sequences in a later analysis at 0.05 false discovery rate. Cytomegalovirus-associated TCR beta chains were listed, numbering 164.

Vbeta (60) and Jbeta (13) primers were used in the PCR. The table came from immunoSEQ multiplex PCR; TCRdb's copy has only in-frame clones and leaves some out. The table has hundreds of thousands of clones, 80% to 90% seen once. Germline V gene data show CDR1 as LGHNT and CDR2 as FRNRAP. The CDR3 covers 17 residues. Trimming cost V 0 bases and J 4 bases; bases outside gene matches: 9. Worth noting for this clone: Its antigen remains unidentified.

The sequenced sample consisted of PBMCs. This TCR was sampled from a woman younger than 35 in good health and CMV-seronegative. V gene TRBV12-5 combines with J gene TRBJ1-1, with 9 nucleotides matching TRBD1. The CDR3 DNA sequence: TGTGCTAGTGGTTTGGTAGTCTGGGACAGGGCGCCCACTGAAGCTTTCTTT. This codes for CASGLVVWDRAPTEAFF. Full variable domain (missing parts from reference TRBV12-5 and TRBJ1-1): DARVTQTPRHKVTEMGQEVTMRCQPILGHNTVFWYRQTMMQGLELLAYFRNRAPLDDSGMPKDRFSAEMPDATLATLKIQPSEPRDSAVYFCASGLVVWDRAPTEAFFGQGTRLTVV.